This T cell receptor (beta chain) was found in a study of blood T cell repertoires in COVID-19. Study context: The United States, Italy and Spain provided the acute and convalescent COVID-19 samples. The analysed material was cDNA or gDNA that came from T cells, B-cell-depleted T cells, or PBMCs.

In the original analysis: Reference gene primer amplification in the assay estimated nucleated cell counts. Some clones are missing from TCRdb's copy, which holds only in-frame ones; the method was immunoSEQ multiplex PCR. V and J calls and clone size are given by that table; D and trimming were obtained from the DNA. Among around 210,000 clones listed, roughly nine tenths were seen once. The TCR sequence derives from a woman in her 70s with acute or convalescent COVID-19. The source material was peripheral blood.

The CDR3 DNA reads as TGTGCCAGCAGCTTGGCCATAGCGACAGGGACGAATTCACCCCTCCACTTT. Amino acid sequence: CASSLAIATGTNSPLHF. J is TRBJ1-6 and V is TRBV5-4, with 7 nucleotides matching TRBD1. The germline CDR1 and CDR2 sequences are SGHNT and YYREEE (reference sequence). There are 17 residues in the CDR3. Germline trimming cut 0 bases from V and 7 bases from J; bases unmatched to any gene: 10.